The 15 T cell receptor beta chains in this list originate from one sample, sequenced in a study of blood T cells in healthy people across ages (dated by TCRdb to between 2015 and 2016). The library was built by means of 5' RACE. The run used an Illumina HiSeq 2500. A second roughly 6 to 11 cycle PCR used a sample-barcoded 5' primer and a J-beta primer mix. The public reads were reanalyzed by TCRdb: fastp trimming at Q25, MiXCR alignment, in-frame beta chains only. Here each entry gathers all rows of one CDR3 protein and keeps the most common genes and DNA. Present in this sample are around 1.5 million distinct CDR3 sequences, around 55% of which were seen just once. The leading ten clones occupy over 5% of the sample. The sample consisted of blood. Receptors originate from a man aged 18 to 30 in good health.

The chain is built from TRBV4-1 and TRBJ2-1; a possible D gene is TRBD1 (6 bases). CDR3 length equals 15 residues. CDR1 MGHRA and CDR2 YSYEKL come from the germline V gene. With 3 bases removed from V and 8 bases from J, the gap between germline ends came to 17 bases. The CDR3 sequence is CASSHDPGQYDEQFF. The CDR3 DNA follows: TGCGCCAGCAGCCACGACCCGGGACAATACGATGAGCAGTTCTTC.

Regarding this clonotype: The junction differs from germline at one of its ends, possibly a read error. This chain uses TRBV13 with TRBJ2-5; D unclear. Germline CDR1 reads PRHDT; CDR2 reads FYEKMQ (reference sequence). This CDR3 comprises 16 residues. In DNA, the CDR3 is TGTGCCAGCAGCTTAGCAAGCCGGAAAATCCAAAAGACCCAGTACTTC. Its translation: CASSLASRKIQKTQYF.

This chain joins TRBV7-9 and TRBJ2-3; D perhaps matches TRBD2 (5 bases). Trimming removed 8 bases at V and 2 bases at J, with 11 bases between. From germline, CDR1 is SEHNR and CDR2 FQNEAQ (reference sequence). The CDR3 extends over 13 amino acids. The CDR3 DNA reads TGTGCCAGCCAGACGGGAATCACAGATACGCAGTATTTT. Its protein product is CASQTGITDTQYF. Supplemented by reference TRBV7-9 and TRBJ2-3, the full variable domain reads DTGVSQNPRHKITKRGQNVTFRCDPISEHNRLYWYRQTLGQGPEFLTYFQNEAQLEKSRLLSDRFSAERPKGSFSTLEIQRTEQGDSAMYLCASQTGITDTQYFGPGTRLTVL.

On this clonotype itself: A much larger clone differs by one base, so this may be a read error. This chain connects TRBV21-1 to TRBJ2-5; TRBD1 is the table's D call and was not checked against the DNA. TRBV21-1 is a recognized pseudogene. This CDR3 has 15 residues. CDR3 bases: TGTGCCAGCAGCAATGACAGGACCTTCTACAATGAGCAGTACTTC. It yields the protein CASSNDRTFYNEQYF.

The CDR3 DNA sequence: TGCAGCGTTCATGAGACAGGGGGGTACGAGCAGTACTTC. It codes for CSVHETGGYEQYF. V and J are TRBV29-1 and TRBJ2-7; 9 bases match TRBD1. V lost 5 bases, J lost 4 bases, and 6 bases stayed unmatched. Germline V gene lookup returns CDR1 SQVTM and CDR2 ANQGSEA. The CDR3 covers 13 residues.

The chain links TRBV30 to TRBJ1-2; a weak D match, TRBD1 (5 bases). With 8 bases removed from V and 4 bases from J, the gap between germline ends came to 14 bases. The CDR3 has 12 residues. Germline V gives CDR1 GTSNPN, CDR2 SVGIG (reference sequence). The CDR3 here is CAGAYSGYGYTF. CDR3 nucleotide sequence: TGTGCCGGGGCATATTCGGGCTATGGCTACACCTTC.

The chain carries TRBV28 and TRBJ2-1, with TRBD1 identical over 7 bases. Trimming cost V 8 bases and J 2 bases; bases outside gene matches: 9. CDR3 length equals 15 residues. Germline CDR1 reads MDHEN; CDR2 reads SYDVKM. The CDR3, as DNA: TGTGCCAGCGGACCGACAGGGATGACCTACAATGAGCAGTTCTTC. Translated: CASGPTGMTYNEQFF. Complete variable domain (other parts from reference TRBV28 and TRBJ2-1): DVKVTQSSRYLVKRTGEKVFLECVQDMDHENMFWYRQDPGLGLRLIYFSYDVKMKEKGDIPEGYSVSREKKERFSLILESASTNQTSMYLCASGPTGMTYNEQFFGPGTRLTVL.

This clonotype was picked up a small number of times. The V and J genes are TRBV6-5 and TRBJ1-6, with TRBD1 as a possible D gene (5 bases). Germline V gives CDR1 MNHEY, CDR2 SVGAGI. This CDR3 spans 14 amino acids. V gave up 0 bases and J gave up 10 bases, with 10 bases separating them. The CDR3 DNA follows: TGTGCCAGCAGTTACTCGGCCGGGGCCTCACCCCTCCACTTT. Translated: CASSYSAGASPLHF.

The rearrangement joins TRBV9 to TRBJ2-1; perhaps D is TRBD1 or TRBD2 (5 bases each). The V gene lost 6 bases and the J gene lost 0 bases, with 10 bases spanning the gap. Per germline, CDR1 SGDLS and CDR2 YYNGEE. This CDR3 region has 14 residues. CDR3 amino acids: CASTPGPSYNEQFF. As DNA, the CDR3 is TGTGCCAGCACCCCGGGGCCCTCCTACAATGAGCAGTTCTTC.

The CDR3 loop is CASSSLRTGHLYEQYF. In nucleotides, the CDR3 is TGTGCCAGCAGTTCCTTGAGGACGGGACACTTATACGAGCAGTACTTC. This chain connects TRBV6-2 or TRBV6-3 to TRBJ2-5; D possibly corresponds to TRBD1 (6 bases). The end of the DNA fits TRBJ2-7 better, so the J call may be wrong. Germline V gene data show CDR1 as MNHEY and CDR2 as SVGEGT. The CDR3 extends over 16 amino acids.

This chain joins TRBV29-1 and TRBJ1-2, with a weak D call TRBD1 (6 bases). The CDR3 totals 12 residues. Germline loops: CDR1 SQVTM, CDR2 ANQGSEA. The ends were cut back, 5 bases at V and 1 base at J, with 8 bases in the middle. CDR3 amino acids: CSVKDSNYGYTF. CDR3 DNA: TGCAGCGTTAAGGACAGTAACTATGGCTACACCTTC.

V is TRBV20-1 and J is TRBJ1-5; 7 positions match TRBD1. The CDR3 has 13 residues. Germline assignment: CDR1 DFQATT and CDR2 SNEGSKA (reference sequence). The CDR3 bases are TGCAGCGCGTTCACAGGGACAGATCAGCCCCAGCATTTT. Translation: CSAFTGTDQPQHF.

The chain recombines TRBV5-1 with TRBJ2-6; D remains ambiguous. The CDR3 consists of 13 residues. CDR1 is SGHRS, CDR2 YFSETQ, per germline. V was pared by 7 bases and J by 2 bases, with 7 bases between. This CDR3 reads CASWEAGANVLTF. The CDR3 bases are TGCGCCAGCTGGGAAGCTGGGGCCAACGTCCTGACTTTC. Drawing the rest from reference TRBV5-1 and TRBJ2-6, the complete variable domain is KAGVTQTPRYLIKTRGQQVTLSCSPISGHRSVSWYQQTPGQGLQFLFEYFSETQRNKGNFPGRFSGRQFSNSRSEMNVSTLELGDSALYLCASWEAGANVLTFGAGSRLTVL.

The V gene is TRBV5-1, the J gene TRBJ2-1; perhaps D is TRBD1 or TRBD2 (5 bases each). CDR1 and CDR2 (germline): SGHRS, YFSETQ. V was pared by 4 bases and J by 8 bases, with 16 bases between. This CDR3 is built from 14 residues. This chain's CDR3 is CASSRIGRGDEQFF. Here the CDR3 DNA reads TGCGCCAGCAGCCGGATTGGCCGGGGCGATGAGCAGTTCTTC.

This sequence joins TRBV28 and TRBJ1-5; the match to TRBD1 covers 9 bases. V dropped 4 bases and J dropped 4; count of bases not matched to a gene: 5. This CDR3 has 15 residues. The germline CDR1 and CDR2 sequences are MDHEN and SYDVKM. The DNA for the CDR3 is TGTGCCAGCAGTTACAGGGGGCACAGGAATCAGCCCCAGCATTTT. Amino acid sequence: CASSYRGHRNQPQHF.